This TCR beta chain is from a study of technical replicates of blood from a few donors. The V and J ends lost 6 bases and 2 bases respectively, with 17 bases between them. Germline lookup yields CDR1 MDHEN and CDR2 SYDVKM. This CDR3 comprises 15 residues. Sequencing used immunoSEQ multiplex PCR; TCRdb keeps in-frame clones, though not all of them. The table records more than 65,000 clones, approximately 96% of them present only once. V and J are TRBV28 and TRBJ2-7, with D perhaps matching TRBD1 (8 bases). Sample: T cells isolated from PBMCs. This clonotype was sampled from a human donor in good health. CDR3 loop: CASRGFTGGAYEQYF. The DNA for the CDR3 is TGTGCCAGCAGAGGCTTCACAGGGGGGGCCTACGAGCAGTACTTC.